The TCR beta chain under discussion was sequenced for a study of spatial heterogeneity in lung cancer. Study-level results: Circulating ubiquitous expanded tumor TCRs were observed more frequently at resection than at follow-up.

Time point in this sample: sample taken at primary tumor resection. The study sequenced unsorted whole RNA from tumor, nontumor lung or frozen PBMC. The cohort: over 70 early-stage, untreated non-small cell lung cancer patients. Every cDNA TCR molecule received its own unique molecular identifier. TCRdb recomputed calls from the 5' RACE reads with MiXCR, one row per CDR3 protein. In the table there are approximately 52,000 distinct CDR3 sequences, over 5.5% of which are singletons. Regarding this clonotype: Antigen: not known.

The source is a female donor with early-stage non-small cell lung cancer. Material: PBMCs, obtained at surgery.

The CDR3 region is CASNEDYYNEQFF. The CDR3 bases are TGTGCCAGCAATGAAGACTATTACAATGAGCAGTTCTTC. The chain couples TRBV12-3 or TRBV12-4 to TRBJ2-1; tentative D call: TRBD2 (5 bases). The CDR3 extends over 13 amino acids. V was cut by 7 bases and J by 4 bases, with 11 bases left in between.